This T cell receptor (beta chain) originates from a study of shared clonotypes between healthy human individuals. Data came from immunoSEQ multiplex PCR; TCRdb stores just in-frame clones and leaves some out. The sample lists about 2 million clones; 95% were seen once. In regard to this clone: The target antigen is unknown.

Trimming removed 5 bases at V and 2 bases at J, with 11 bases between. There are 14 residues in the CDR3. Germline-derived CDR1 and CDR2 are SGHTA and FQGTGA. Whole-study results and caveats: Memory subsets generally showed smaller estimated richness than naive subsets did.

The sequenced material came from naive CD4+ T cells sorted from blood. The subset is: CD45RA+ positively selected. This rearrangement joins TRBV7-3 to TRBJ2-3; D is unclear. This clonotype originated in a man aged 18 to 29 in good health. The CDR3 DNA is TGTGCCAGCAGCCGCATGAGTCCCACAGATACGCAGTATTTT. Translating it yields CASSRMSPTDTQYF.